The T cell receptor beta chain under discussion was sequenced for a study of human CD4 T cells and Enterobacteriaceae (dated by TCRdb to the early 2020s). On the study overall, not on this receptor specifically: In ex vivo samples, clonotypes with broad cross-reactivity seemed more expanded than specific clonotypes, as 11 of 19 and about 60% of the roughly 35 fell within the top 5%. The only basis for inferring the reactivity of ex vivo clonotypes was matching nucleotide sequences to CFSE-low cultures from the same donors.

Comments on this clone: Its cognate antigen has yet to be identified. Base quality data are lacking; no much larger clone is found one base away.

Deep-level sequencing, with a detection sensitivity of one cell in 200,000, was applied to the ex vivo total memory CD4+ samples. The QIAamp DNA Micro Kit was used to extract genomic DNA from cell pellets, and spectrophotometry was used to check the DNA quantity and purity. Amplification of TCR Vbeta CDR3 regions was performed with the immunoSEQ multiplex PCR assay. The amplicons were sequenced on the Illumina HiSeq platform. The retrieved sequences were 87 nucleotides in length and included the CDR3 region. The authors processed their data as follows. A clonotype was defined as a unique productive TCR Vbeta nucleotide sequence, quantified by productive template frequency from ImmunoSEQ Analyzer V3.0. A threshold at the top 5th percentile of each frequency-ranked repertoire was used to define expanded clonotypes. Repertoire overlap was computed as Chao-Jaccard with the R package fossil and visualized by nonmetric multidimensional scaling with the R package MASS. Imported from immuneACCESS, the table was reduced by TCRdb to in-frame sequences with V and J called. These copies leave out some clones; in studies compared against another copy, an unresolved V gene accounts for under half, and the cause of the remainder is not known. The DNA gave D and trimming, while V, J and clone size come from that table. The table for this sample lists about 29,000 clones; about 80% of them were counted only once. Around 1.5% of the sample rests with the top ten.

Memory CD4+ T cells, defined as all CD4+ cells other than CD45RA+CCR7+CD95- naive cells, were FACS-sorted on a FACSAria III to a purity of over 95%. Blood from healthy donors was obtained from blood donation centers in Switzerland. Positive selection with CD4 and CD14 magnetic microbeads was used to enrich total CD4+ T cells and monocytes. CD8+, CD14+, CD16+, CD56+, CD19+ and CD25-bright cells were excluded prior to sorting. To assess in vivo expansion of bacteria-reactive clonotypes, total memory CD4+ T cells from a couple of blood donors were sequenced directly ex vivo. Isolation of peripheral blood mononuclear cells from donor blood was performed with Ficoll-Paque Plus. Here V drops 1 base and J drops 6 bases, and the junction holds 5 bases not matched to any gene. CDR1 and CDR2 were assigned from the germline V gene as SGHRS and YFSETQ. Including cysteine and phenylalanine, the CDR3 has 15 amino acids. The entry retains the CDR3 DNA only, 45 bases that are in frame from base 1.

Sample: memory CD4+ T cells from blood. According to the study, the label for this sample's cell subset or site signals: total memory CD4 T cells sorted directly ex vivo, unstimulated. The sequence joins TRBV5-1 to TRBJ2-2; TRBD1 aligns with 8 central bases. This TCR derives from a human donor in good health. CDR3 protein: CASSLSQGAPGELFF. Read as DNA, the sequence is TGCGCCAGCAGCTTGAGTCAGGGGGCCCCCGGGGAGCTGTTTTTT.